The 5 T cell receptor beta chains below were found in one sample sequenced in a study of regulatory T cells in long-lasting Graves disease. Time point meaning: newly diagnosed GD, antithyroid drugs for less than 3 months. With RNA extracted from PBMCs as input, the TCR library was made. The authors built TCR beta libraries using iRepertoire HTBI primers and Arm-PCR of CDR3 regions. TCRdb re-called the multiplex PCR reads with MiXCR, one entry per CDR3 protein. The sample contains 500,000 to 700,000 distinct CDR3 sequences, roughly 15% of which appear only once. The same specimen was also included in a second study, on T cells in Graves' hyperthyroidism and ophthalmopathy.

Sequenced here: peripheral blood mononuclear cells (PBMCs), sampled at new diagnosis, from a patient treated with antithyroid drugs. The receptor set was obtained from a woman aged 25 to 39 with Graves disease.

This clonotype was seen a few times. The rearrangement uses TRBV5-1 and TRBJ1-4, with 7 bases identical to TRBD1. The CDR3 length is 14 residues. In germline, CDR1 is SGHRS, CDR2 YFSETQ. J gave up 4 bases and V 4 bases, and 4 bases lay outside the gene matches. The CDR3 is CASSTGAYNEKLFF. Here the CDR3 DNA reads TGCGCCAGCAGCACAGGGGCTTATAATGAAAAACTGTTTTTT.

This clonotype has just a few counts. J is TRBJ1-4 and V is TRBV15; no reliable D call. Trimming shortened V by 8 bases and J by 5 bases, and 15 bases separated the two germline ends. Germline CDR1 is LNHNV and CDR2 is YYDKDF (reference sequence). The CDR3 contains 14 residues. The CDR3: CATGRIGRNEKLFF. DNA for the CDR3: TGTGCCACCGGAAGGATCGGAAGGAATGAAAAACTGTTTTTT.

This chain links TRBV6-6 with TRBJ2-7; D remains unclear. With 0 bases removed from V and 6 bases from J, the gap between germline ends came to 12 bases. CDR1 is MNHNY and CDR2 is SVGAGI in the germline V gene (reference sequence). The CDR3 extends over 14 amino acids. The chain's CDR3 is CASSYSRQVAEQYF. CDR3 nucleotides: TGTGCCAGCAGTTACTCGCGGCAGGTGGCCGAGCAGTACTTC.

V gene TRBV28 combines with J gene TRBJ2-3; D ambiguous. V was trimmed by 6 bases and J by 6 bases, leaving 10 bases between them. The CDR3 extends over 12 amino acids. CDR1 is MDHEN and CDR2 is SYDVKM in the germline V gene. CDR3 nucleotide sequence: TGTGCCAGCAGCTTGGGCGATGATACGCAGTATTTT. This encodes CASSLGDDTQYF.

This rearrangement joins TRBV6-2 or TRBV6-3 to TRBJ2-5, with 10 nucleotides matching TRBD1. The CDR3 runs to 15 residues. Unmatched junction bases numbered 14, after V lost 11 bases and J lost 5 bases. The germline V gene has CDR1 MNHEY and CDR2 SVGEGT. CDR3 in DNA: TGTGCCGCACTCCGGGACAGGGGAGGGAAGGAGACCCAGTACTTC. This codes for CAALRDRGGKETQYF.